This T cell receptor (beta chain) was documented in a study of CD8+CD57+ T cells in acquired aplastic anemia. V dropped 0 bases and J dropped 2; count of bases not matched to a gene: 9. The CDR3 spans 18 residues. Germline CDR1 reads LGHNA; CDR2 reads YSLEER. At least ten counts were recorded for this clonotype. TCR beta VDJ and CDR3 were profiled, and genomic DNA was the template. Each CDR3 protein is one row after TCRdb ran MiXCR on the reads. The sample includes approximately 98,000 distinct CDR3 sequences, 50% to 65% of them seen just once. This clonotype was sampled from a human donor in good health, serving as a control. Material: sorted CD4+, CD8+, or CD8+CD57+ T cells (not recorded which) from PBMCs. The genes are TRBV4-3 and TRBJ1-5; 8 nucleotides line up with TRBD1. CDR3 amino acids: CASSQDRGQGLGNQPQHF. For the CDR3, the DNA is TGCGCCAGCAGCCAAGATCGTGGACAGGGATTAGGCAATCAGCCCCAGCATTTT.